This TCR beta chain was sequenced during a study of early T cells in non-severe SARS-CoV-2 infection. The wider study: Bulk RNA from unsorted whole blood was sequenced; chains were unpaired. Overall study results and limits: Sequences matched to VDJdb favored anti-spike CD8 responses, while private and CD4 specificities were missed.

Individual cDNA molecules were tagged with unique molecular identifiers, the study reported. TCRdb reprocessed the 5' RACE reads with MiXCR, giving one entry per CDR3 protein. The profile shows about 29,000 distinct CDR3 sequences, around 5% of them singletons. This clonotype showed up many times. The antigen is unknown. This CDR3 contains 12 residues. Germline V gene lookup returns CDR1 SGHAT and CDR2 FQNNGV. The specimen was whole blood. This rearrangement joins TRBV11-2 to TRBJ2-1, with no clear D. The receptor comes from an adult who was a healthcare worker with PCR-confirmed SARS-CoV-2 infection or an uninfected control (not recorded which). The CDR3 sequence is CVTRGDSNEQFF. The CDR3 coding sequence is TGTGTCACTCGCGGAGATAGCAATGAGCAGTTCTTC.